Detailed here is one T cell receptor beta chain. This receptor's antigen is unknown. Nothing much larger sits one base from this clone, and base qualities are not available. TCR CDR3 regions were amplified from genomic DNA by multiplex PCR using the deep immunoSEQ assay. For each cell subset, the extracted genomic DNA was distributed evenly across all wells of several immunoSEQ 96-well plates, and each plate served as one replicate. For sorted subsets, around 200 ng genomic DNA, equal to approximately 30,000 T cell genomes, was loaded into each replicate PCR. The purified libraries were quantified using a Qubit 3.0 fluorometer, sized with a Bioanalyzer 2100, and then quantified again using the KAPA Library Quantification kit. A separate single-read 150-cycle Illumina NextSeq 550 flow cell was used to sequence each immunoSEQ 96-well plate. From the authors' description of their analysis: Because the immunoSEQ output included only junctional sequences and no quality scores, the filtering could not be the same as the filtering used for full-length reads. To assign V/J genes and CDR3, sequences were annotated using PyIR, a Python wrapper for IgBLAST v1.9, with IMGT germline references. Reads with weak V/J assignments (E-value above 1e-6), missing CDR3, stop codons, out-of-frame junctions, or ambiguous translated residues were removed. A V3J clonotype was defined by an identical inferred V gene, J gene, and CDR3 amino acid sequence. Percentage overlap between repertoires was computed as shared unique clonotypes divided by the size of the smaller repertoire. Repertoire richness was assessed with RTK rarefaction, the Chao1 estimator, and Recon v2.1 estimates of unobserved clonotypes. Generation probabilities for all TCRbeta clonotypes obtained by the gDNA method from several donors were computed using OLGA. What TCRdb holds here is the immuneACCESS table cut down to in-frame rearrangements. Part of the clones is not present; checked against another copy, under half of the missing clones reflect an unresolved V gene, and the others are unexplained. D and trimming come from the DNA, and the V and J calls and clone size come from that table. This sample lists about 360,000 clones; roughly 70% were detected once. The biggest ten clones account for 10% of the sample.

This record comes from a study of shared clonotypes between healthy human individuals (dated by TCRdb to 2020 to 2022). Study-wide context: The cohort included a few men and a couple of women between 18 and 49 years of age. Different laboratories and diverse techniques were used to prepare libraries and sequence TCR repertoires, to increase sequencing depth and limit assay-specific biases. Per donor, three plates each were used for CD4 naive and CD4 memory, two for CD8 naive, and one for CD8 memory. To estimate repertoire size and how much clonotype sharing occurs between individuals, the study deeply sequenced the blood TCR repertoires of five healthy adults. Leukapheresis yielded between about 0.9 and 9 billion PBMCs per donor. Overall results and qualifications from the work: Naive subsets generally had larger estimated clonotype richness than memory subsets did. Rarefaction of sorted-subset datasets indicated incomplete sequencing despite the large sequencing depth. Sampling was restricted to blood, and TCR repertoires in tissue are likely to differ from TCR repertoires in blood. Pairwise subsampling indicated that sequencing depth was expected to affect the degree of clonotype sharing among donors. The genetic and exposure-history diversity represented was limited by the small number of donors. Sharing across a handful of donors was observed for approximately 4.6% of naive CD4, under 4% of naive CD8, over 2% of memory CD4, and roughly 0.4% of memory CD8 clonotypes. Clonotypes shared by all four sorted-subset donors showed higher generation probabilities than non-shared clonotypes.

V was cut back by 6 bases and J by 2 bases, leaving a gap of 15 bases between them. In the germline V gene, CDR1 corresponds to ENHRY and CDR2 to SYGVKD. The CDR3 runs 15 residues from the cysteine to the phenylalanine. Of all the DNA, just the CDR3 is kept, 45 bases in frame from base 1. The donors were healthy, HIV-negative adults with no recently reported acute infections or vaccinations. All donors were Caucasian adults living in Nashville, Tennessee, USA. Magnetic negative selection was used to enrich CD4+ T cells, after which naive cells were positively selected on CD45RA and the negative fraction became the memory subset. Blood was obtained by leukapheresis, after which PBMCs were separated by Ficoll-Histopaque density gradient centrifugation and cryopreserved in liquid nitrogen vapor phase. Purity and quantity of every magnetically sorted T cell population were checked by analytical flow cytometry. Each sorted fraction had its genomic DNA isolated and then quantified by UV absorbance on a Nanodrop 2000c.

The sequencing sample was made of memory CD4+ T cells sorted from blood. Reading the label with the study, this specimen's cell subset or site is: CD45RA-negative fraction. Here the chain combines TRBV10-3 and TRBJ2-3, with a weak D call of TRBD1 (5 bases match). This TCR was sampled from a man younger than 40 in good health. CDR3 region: CAISQGFQNTDTQYF. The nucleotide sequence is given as TGTGCCATCAGCCAGGGATTTCAAAACACAGATACGCAGTATTTT.